Each of the 25 T cell receptor beta chains below was sequenced from the same sample in a study of tumor and adjacent non-tumor tissue in lung cancer. This sample's RNA came from whole unsorted tissue. More than 3 cm separated this lung sample from the edge of the tumor. TCRbeta libraries were built with three rounds of nested PCR, modified from ARM-PCR. In TCRdb, the multiplex PCR reads were re-called with MiXCR into one record per CDR3 protein. The table records some 73,000 distinct CDR3 sequences, more than 80% of them present only once. What was sequenced was distant non-tumor lung tissue. These receptors all come from a man aged 55 to 70 with non-small cell lung cancer.

The chain couples TRBV6-5 to TRBJ2-6, with a possible D match to TRBD1 (5 bases). Germline V gene data show CDR1 as MNHEY and CDR2 as SVGAGI. The CDR3 loop spans 13 amino acids. The CDR3 sequence is CATSQGVANVLTF. The CDR3, as DNA: TGTGCGACTTCTCAGGGTGTGGCCAACGTCCTGACTTTC.

This clonotype was recorded at least ten times. The junction departs from the called germline gene at one end, perhaps through a read error. This chain links TRBV10-1 with TRBJ2-1, with D tentatively TRBD2 (6 bases). The CDR3 runs 13 residues. CDR1 and CDR2 from the germline V gene are WNHNN and SYGVQD (reference sequence). The CDR3 DNA reads TGCGCCAGCAGTGATGCGGACTACAACGAGCAGTTCTTC. As protein: CASSDADYNEQFF.

This clonotype came up once. Mismatch with germline at one junction end may stem from a read error. The chain uses TRBV6-5 and TRBJ1-5; D is possibly TRBD1 (6 bases). The J call is uncertain, as TRBJ2-3 better fits the DNA end. There are 15 residues in the CDR3. Germline assignment: CDR1 MNHEY and CDR2 SVGAGI. The CDR3 DNA reads as TGTACCAGCAGTTACCTACAGGGAAGCAATCAGCACCAGTATTTT. Amino acids: CTSSYLQGSNQHQYF.

With respect to this clonotype: Its ends do not fully match the called genes, so a read error is possible. The CDR3 loop reads CTSSQGTSSYEQYF. CDR3 DNA: TGTACCAGCAGCCAAGGGACTAGCTCCTACGAGCAATACTTC. The chain uses TRBV4-2 and TRBJ2-7; 9 bases agree with TRBD2. CDR1 is LGHNA and CDR2 is YNFKEQ in the germline V gene. The length of the CDR3 is 14 residues.

On this clonotype: The conserved closing phenylalanine or tryptophan is absent in this CDR3, likely reflecting a read error. The chain carries TRBV5-4 and TRBJ1-2; 7 bases fit TRBD1. The CDR3 contains 16 residues. The ends lost 9 bases at V and 7 bases at J; junction bases unmatched: 21. CDR1 is SGHNT and CDR2 is YYREEE in the germline V gene (reference sequence). The CDR3 coding sequence is TGTGCCAACAGTTTTTATAGGGGGCCCTCTTTATCTGGCTACACCATC. Residues: CANSFYRGPSLSGYTI.

This clonotype was picked up one time. Because the CDR3 is missing its conserved closing phenylalanine or tryptophan, this is likely a read error. CDR3 residues: CACGSRGAGGYRAGELFY. In DNA, the CDR3 is TGTGCCTGCGGCTCCCGGGGAGCGGGAGGATACAGAGCCGGGGAGCTGTTTTAT. The V gene is TRBV11-3, the J gene TRBJ2-2, with 9 bases that match TRBD2. The CDR3 is 18 amino acids. CDR1 and CDR2 from the germline V gene are SGHNT and YENEEA. J gave up 6 bases and V 11 bases, and 22 bases lay outside the gene matches.

Note on this clonotype: A single base separates this from a much larger clone, so it may be a read error. The chain employs TRBV5-4 and TRBJ1-6; 7 nucleotides agree with TRBD1. Looked up from germline, CDR1 is SGHNT and CDR2 is YYREEE (reference sequence). The CDR3 contains 14 residues. The CDR3 DNA reads TGTGCCAGCAGCTTCCGGGACAGTCAATCACCCCTCCGCTTT. Its protein product is CASSFRDSQSPLRF.

This clonotype was recorded a few times. A read error may explain this, as a much larger clone is one base away. V is TRBV4-2 and J is TRBJ2-1; 10 bases are a match to TRBD2. This CDR3 is 15 amino acids long. CDR1 is LGHNA and CDR2 is YNFKEQ in the germline V gene. CDR3 loop: CDSSQAGTSAIEQFF. CDR3 coding DNA: TGTGACAGCAGCCAGGCCGGGACTAGCGCAATTGAGCAGTTCTTC.

Concerning this clonotype itself: A read error may account for a junction end that differs from germline. The chain is built from TRBV20-1 and TRBJ2-3, with 9 bases fitting TRBD2. The V gene's germline CDR1 is DFQATT and CDR2 SNEGSKA (reference sequence). This CDR3 is built from 16 residues. CDR3 sequence reads: CSASGSRRGGTDTQNF. The CDR3 DNA sequence: TGCAGTGCTAGTGGGTCTCGGCGGGGGGGCACAGATACACAGAATTTT.

Worth noting for this clonotype: Likely a read error: the CDR3 ends without its conserved phenylalanine or tryptophan. The rearrangement uses TRBV6-5 and TRBJ2-6; 10 nucleotides align to TRBD2. CDR3 length: 17 amino acids. CDR1 MNHEY and CDR2 SVGAGI come from the germline V gene. J lost 0 bases, V lost 8 bases, and 7 bases had no gene match. This CDR3 reads CASFLAGASSGANVLTI. Here the CDR3 DNA reads TGTGCCAGCTTCCTAGCGGGAGCCAGCTCTGGGGCCAACGTCCTGACTATC.

On this clonotype: This clone may be a read error of a much larger clone one base away. The chain recombines TRBV6-6 with TRBJ2-7; TRBD1 matches 9 bases. Germline V gives CDR1 MNHNY, CDR2 SVGAGI (reference sequence). The CDR3 contains 15 residues. The CDR3 sequence is CVSSSRGTGSYEQYF. DNA for the CDR3: TGTGTCAGCAGTTCCCGAGGGACAGGGTCCTACGAGCAGTACTTC.

Worth noting for this clonotype: Mismatch with germline at one junction end may stem from a read error. This chain connects TRBV5-4 to TRBJ2-6; the D is unclear. Per the germline V gene, CDR1 is SGHNT and CDR2 is YYREEE (reference sequence). This CDR3 spans 18 amino acids. The CDR3 bases are TGTGCCAGCAGCTTGGGTTCCAGCTTCCCCTCTGGGGTCAACGTCCTGACTTTC. Its translation: CASSLGSSFPSGVNVLTF.

A word on this clonotype: Its ends do not fully match the called genes, so a read error is possible. This sequence joins TRBV4-2 and TRBJ1-6, with 9 bases matching TRBD1. The CDR3 extends over 18 amino acids. CDR1 and CDR2 (germline): LGHNA, YNFKEQ. CDR3 DNA: TGTGCGAGCAGGCACTCACTAGGGACAGGGTTAGGAAATTCACCCCTCCACTTT. Translating gives CASRHSLGTGLGNSPLHF.

For this clonotype: This may arise from a read error, as a much more abundant clone is one base away. The V call is TRBV6-5, the J call TRBJ1-2; D is perhaps TRBD1 (6 bases). From germline, CDR1 is MNHEY and CDR2 SVGAGI. The CDR3 contains 12 residues. In DNA form, the CDR3 reads TGTTCCACCCTCGGACAGAATGATGGCTACACCTTC. Translated, it gives CSTLGQNDGYTF.

As for this clonotype: One end of the junction does not line up with germline, which may come from a read error. V and J are TRBV11-3 and TRBJ2-7, with D uncertain. The germline gives CDR1 SGHNT, CDR2 YENEEA. The CDR3 sequence is 15 residues long. CDR3 amino acids: CASSYRIGLTYKQYF. The DNA for the CDR3 is TGTGCCAGCAGCTATCGGATTGGATTAACCTACAAGCAGTATTTC. The variable domain in full, completed from reference TRBV11-3 and TRBJ2-7, reads EAGVVQSPRYKIIEKKQPVAFWCNPISGHNTLYWYLQNLGQGPELLIRYENEEAVDDSQLPKDRFSAERLKGVDSTLKIQPAELGDSAVYLCASSYRIGLTYKQYFGPGTRLTVT.

A single count supports this clonotype. The rearrangement joins TRBV2 to TRBJ2-3; possible D gene TRBD1, 5 bases. Trimming removed 6 bases from V and 1 base from J, with 8 bases in between. The CDR3 has 13 amino acids. Germline assignment: CDR1 SNHLY and CDR2 FYNNEI. CDR3 nucleotide sequence: TGTGCCAGCAGGGTAGGGGGCACAGATACGCAGTATTTT. Its protein is CASRVGGTDTQYF.

Worth noting for this clonotype: A much larger clone lies a single base off, so this may be a read error. This sequence joins TRBV7-3 and TRBJ2-7; 9 nucleotides align to TRBD2. The CDR3 is made up of 14 amino acids. From germline, CDR1 is SGHTA and CDR2 FQGTGA. CDR3 in amino acids: CASSQGLASSEQHF. Here the CDR3 DNA reads TGTGCCAGCAGCCAAGGACTAGCGTCCTCCGAGCAGCACTTC. The complete variable domain, with remaining parts taken from reference TRBV7-3 and TRBJ2-7, reads GAGVSQTPSNKVTEKGKYVELRCDPISGHTALYWYRQSLGQGPEFLIYFQGTGAADDSGLPNDRFFAVRPEGSVSTLKIQRTERGDSAVYLCASSQGLASSEQHFGPGTRLTVT.

In regard to this clonotype: Its ends do not fully match the called genes, so a read error is possible. The gene calls are TRBV20-1 and TRBJ1-2; TRBD1 agrees at 7 bases. The CDR3 runs 13 residues. Germline V gene lookup returns CDR1 DFQATT and CDR2 SNEGSKA (reference sequence). In nucleotides, the CDR3 is TGCAGTGCTAGAGATCAGGGGGGATATGGCTACGCTTTC. Its protein is CSARDQGGYGYAF.

On this clonotype itself: The junction departs from germline at one end; a sequencing error may be responsible. This sequence joins TRBV11-2 and TRBJ2-7; D is unclear. The CDR3 runs to 13 residues. The V gene's germline CDR1 is SGHAT and CDR2 FQNNGV. The CDR3 sequence: CASSFERCYEQYF. CDR3 nucleotide sequence: TGTGCCAGCAGCTTCGAGAGATGCTACGAGCAGTATTTC. The full variable domain, in which reference TRBV11-2 and TRBJ2-7 provide the parts outside the CDR3, is EAGVAQSPRYKIIEKRQSVAFWCNPISGHATLYWYQQILGQGPKLLIQFQNNGVVDDSQLPKDRFSAERLKGVDSTLKIQPAKLEDSAVYLCASSFERCYEQYFGPGTRLTVT.

This clonotype came up once. The junction differs from germline at one of its ends, possibly a read error. The chain joins TRBV4-1 to TRBJ2-1; 8 nucleotides match TRBD1. The CDR3 extends over 15 amino acids. CDR1 is MGHRA and CDR2 is YSYEKL in the germline V gene. The CDR3 DNA reads TGCGCCAGTAGCCACCCCCCTCAGGGGGCGATTGAGCAATTCTTC. Amino acid sequence: CASSHPPQGAIEQFF.

On this clonotype: It is likely a read error, because the conserved phenylalanine at the end of the CDR3 is missing. The chain carries TRBV4-3 and TRBJ2-5; D unclear. CDR1 LGHNA and CDR2 YSLEER come from the germline V gene. This CDR3 has 17 amino acids. Between the trimmed V and J ends, which lost 0 bases and 4 bases, there was a span of 18 bases. In nucleotides, the CDR3 is TGCGCCAGCAGCCAAGAATCTGGGCTCTTCTTGGGAGAGACCCAGTACTCC. It is translated as CASSQESGLFLGETQYS.

Details on this clonotype: The junction departs from germline at one end; a sequencing error may be responsible. The chain has TRBV6-6 and TRBJ2-1; 7 positions agree with TRBD2. Germline V gene lookup returns CDR1 MNHNY and CDR2 SVGAGI (reference sequence). The length of the CDR3 is 15 residues. CDR3 loop: CASSQLAGVHNEQSF. CDR3 coding DNA: TGTGCCAGCAGTCAACTGGCGGGAGTACACAATGAGCAGTCCTTC.

The CDR3 DNA reads TGTGCCAGCAGTGATGCCGGACAGGTGGTCAATGAGCAGTTCTTC. It yields the protein CASSDAGQVVNEQFF. The J gene is TRBJ2-1, the V gene TRBV6-1; 7 nucleotides match TRBD1. V lost 3 bases and J lost 6; bases outside the gene matches: 8. Germline assignment: CDR1 MNHNS and CDR2 SASEGT. This CDR3 has 15 residues.

This clonotype was counted once. The junction shows a germline mismatch at one end, possibly a read error. This chain connects TRBV29-1 to TRBJ2-2; D may be TRBD2 (5 bases). The germline V gene has CDR1 SQVTM and CDR2 ANQGSEA. This CDR3 spans 13 amino acids. The CDR3 here is CSVGSGNSGELFF. CDR3 in DNA: TGTAGCGTTGGCAGTGGGAACTCCGGGGAGCTGTTTTTT.

About this clonotype itself: Germline and junction disagree at one end, which may indicate a read error. In DNA form, the CDR3 reads TGTGCCATCAGTTACTTCGGCTCTGGGGCCAACCTCCTGACTTTC. Protein sequence: CAISYFGSGANLLTF. V gene TRBV6-5 combines with J gene TRBJ2-6; TRBD1 might be the D (5 bases). The CDR3 loop spans 15 amino acids. From germline, CDR1 is MNHEY and CDR2 SVGAGI.